This entry concerns a single TCR beta chain. What it binds is unknown. Trimming left V 0 bases short and J 0 bases short, with 14 bases between. CDR3 length: 18 residues. Germline V gene data show CDR1 as KGHDR and CDR2 as SFDVKD. The entry originates in a study of T cell repertoires in cytomegalovirus infection. Study-level background: Evidence of both CMV infection and a matching HLA type came from public TCR beta signatures. Study-wide results and caveats: HLA-C-restricted CMV-specific TCR beta clonotypes prevailed in the ex vivo response. Carriers of CMV and the relevant HLA type were discriminated by public TCR beta frequency.

TCRdb recomputed calls from the reads with MiXCR, one row per CDR3 protein. The sample carries hundreds of thousands of distinct CDR3 sequences, 15% to 20% recorded once. This chain uses TRBV24-1 with TRBJ2-1, with D unclear. The receptor was derived from a human donor in good health (CMV status not recorded). Some clones in this sample may be carry-over from other donors' samples. Sequencing used PBMCs. The CDR3 loop reads CATSDLGYRYISYNEQFF. The DNA of the CDR3 is TGTGCCACCAGTGATTTGGGTTACAGATATATCTCCTACAATGAGCAGTTCTTC.